This T cell receptor (beta chain) was captured by sequencing in a study of tumor-infiltrating lymphocytes in primary liver carcinoma. Study context: Staged T1-T3 N0M0, the tumors had sizes that ranged from roughly 4 to 11 cm across. Study-level results: Tumors and blood were compared for top-250-clone fraction, and tumors had the significantly higher value (p = 0.039).

TCR beta cDNA came from approximately 0.55 ug total RNA, primed with a constant-region primer. Three nested multiplex PCR rounds, a slightly modified ARM-PCR, produced the libraries for TCR beta. Two initial PCR rounds of about 10 cycles each paired TRBV1-TRBV30 forward primers with a C-beta reverse primer. TCRdb passed the multiplex PCR reads through MiXCR, listing each CDR3 protein once. The table has around 210,000 distinct CDR3 sequences, almost 65% seen once. V gave up 3 bases and J gave up 3 bases; unmatched junction bases: 9. The CDR3 covers 15 residues. CDR1 GTSNPN and CDR2 SVGIG come from the germline V gene (reference sequence). The authors took blood RNA from unsorted whole blood and also extracted germline DNA. None of the patients had received treatment, and all had chronic HBV infection. Prior to the surgical procedure, about 4 milliliters of peripheral blood were collected. As concerns this clonotype: Its antigen is not known.

The chain combines TRBV30 with TRBJ2-7; 9 positions match TRBD2. The sample comprised peripheral blood. The sequence derives from an older woman with primary liver carcinoma and hepatitis B virus infection. The CDR3 sequence is CAWSDTGLAHYEQYF. Written as DNA, the CDR3 is TGTGCCTGGAGCGACACGGGACTAGCTCACTACGAGCAGTACTTC.